One TCR beta chain is described in this entry. The CDR3 has 15 residues. V lost 5 bases to trimming and J lost 4 bases; unmatched junction nucleotides: 8. Germline values: CDR1 SGHAT, CDR2 FQNNGV. TCRdb keeps only in-frame clones here, not all; method: immunoSEQ multiplex PCR. The sample lists 76,000 or so clones; about 89% were seen once. These data originate in a study of OX40 agonist ivuxolimab in advanced cancers. In the study overall: A diagnosis of hepatocellular carcinoma, melanoma, renal cell or head and neck cancer was present in dose-escalation patients.

This receptor was identified in an adult with an advanced solid tumor such as melanoma, head and neck, liver or kidney cancer. V and J are TRBV11-2 and TRBJ2-5; TRBD1 matches at 9 bases. The sequencing here drew on CD4+ or CD8+ T cells sorted from blood, taken in a trial of the OX40 agonist ivuxolimab. The CDR3 loop is CASSPRQGVGETQYF. The CDR3 region has the DNA TGTGCCAGCAGCCCTCGACAGGGGGTGGGAGAGACCCAGTACTTC.